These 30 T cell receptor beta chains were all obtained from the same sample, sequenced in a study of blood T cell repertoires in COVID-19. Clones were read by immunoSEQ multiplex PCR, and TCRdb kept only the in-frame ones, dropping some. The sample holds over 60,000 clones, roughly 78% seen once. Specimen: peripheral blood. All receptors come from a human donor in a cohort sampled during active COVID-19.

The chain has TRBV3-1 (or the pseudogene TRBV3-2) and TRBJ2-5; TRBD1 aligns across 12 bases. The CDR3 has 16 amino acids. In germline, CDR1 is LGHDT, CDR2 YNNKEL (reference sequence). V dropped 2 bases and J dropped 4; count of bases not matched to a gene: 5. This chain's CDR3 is CASSQTSGQGAETQYF. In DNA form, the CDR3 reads TGTGCCAGCAGCCAAACATCGGGACAGGGGGCAGAGACCCAGTACTTC.

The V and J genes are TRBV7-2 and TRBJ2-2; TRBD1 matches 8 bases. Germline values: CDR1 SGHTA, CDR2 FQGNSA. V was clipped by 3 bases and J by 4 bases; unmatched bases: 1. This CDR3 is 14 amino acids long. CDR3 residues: CASSFQGATGELFF. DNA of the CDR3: TGTGCCAGCAGCTTTCAGGGGGCCACCGGGGAGCTGTTTTTT.

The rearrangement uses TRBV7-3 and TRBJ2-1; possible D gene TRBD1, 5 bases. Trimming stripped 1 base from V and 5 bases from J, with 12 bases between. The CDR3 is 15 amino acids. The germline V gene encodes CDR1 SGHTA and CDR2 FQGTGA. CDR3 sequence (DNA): TGTGCCAGCAGCTTAAGTCTCAAAGGGGACAATGAGCAGTTCTTC. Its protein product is CASSLSLKGDNEQFF.

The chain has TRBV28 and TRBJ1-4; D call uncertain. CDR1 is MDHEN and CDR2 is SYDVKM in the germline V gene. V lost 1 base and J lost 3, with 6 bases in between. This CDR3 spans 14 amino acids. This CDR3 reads CASSLLGANEKLFF. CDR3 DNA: TGTGCCAGCAGTTTATTAGGAGCTAATGAAAAACTGTTTTTT.

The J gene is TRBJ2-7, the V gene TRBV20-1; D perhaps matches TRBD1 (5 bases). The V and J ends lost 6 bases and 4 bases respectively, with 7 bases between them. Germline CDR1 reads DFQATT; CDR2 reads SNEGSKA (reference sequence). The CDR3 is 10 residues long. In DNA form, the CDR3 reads TGCAGTGCGCAGGGTTACGAGCAGTACTTC. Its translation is CSAQGYEQYF.

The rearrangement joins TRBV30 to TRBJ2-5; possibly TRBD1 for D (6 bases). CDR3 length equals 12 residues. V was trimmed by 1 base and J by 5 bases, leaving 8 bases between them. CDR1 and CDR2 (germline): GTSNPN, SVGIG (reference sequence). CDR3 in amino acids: CAWSGQGETQYF. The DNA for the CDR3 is TGTGCCTGGAGTGGTCAGGGGGAGACCCAGTACTTC.

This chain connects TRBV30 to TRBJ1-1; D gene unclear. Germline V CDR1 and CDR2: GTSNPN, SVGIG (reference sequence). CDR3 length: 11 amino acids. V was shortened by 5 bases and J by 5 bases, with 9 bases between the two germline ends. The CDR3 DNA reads TGTGCCTGGGGCCGAGGAACTGAAGCTTTCTTT. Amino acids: CAWGRGTEAFF.

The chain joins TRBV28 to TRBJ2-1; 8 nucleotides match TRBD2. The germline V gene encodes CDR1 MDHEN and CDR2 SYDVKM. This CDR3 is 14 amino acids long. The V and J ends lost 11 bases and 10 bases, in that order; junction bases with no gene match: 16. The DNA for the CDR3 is TGTGCCTCCCGGGGGGGCGGACTAGAGGTGGAGCAGTTCTTC. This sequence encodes CASRGGGLEVEQFF. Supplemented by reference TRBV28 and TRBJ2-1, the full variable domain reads DVKVTQSSRYLVKRTGEKVFLECVQDMDHENMFWYRQDPGLGLRLIYFSYDVKMKEKGDIPEGYSVSREKKERFSLILESASTNQTSMYLCASRGGGLEVEQFFGPGTRLTVL.

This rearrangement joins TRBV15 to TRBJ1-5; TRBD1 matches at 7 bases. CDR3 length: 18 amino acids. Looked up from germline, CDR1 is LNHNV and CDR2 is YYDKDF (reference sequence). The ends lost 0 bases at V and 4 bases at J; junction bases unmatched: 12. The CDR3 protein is CATSRDSDRVRGNQPQHF. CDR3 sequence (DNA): TGTGCCACCAGCAGAGATTCGGACCGTGTCAGGGGGAATCAGCCCCAGCATTTT.

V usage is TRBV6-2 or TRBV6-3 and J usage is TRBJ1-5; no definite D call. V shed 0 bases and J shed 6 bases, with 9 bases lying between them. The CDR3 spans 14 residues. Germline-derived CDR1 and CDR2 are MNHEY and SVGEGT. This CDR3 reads CASSYSRGIQPQHF. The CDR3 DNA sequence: TGTGCCAGCAGTTACTCCCGAGGGATTCAGCCCCAGCATTTT.

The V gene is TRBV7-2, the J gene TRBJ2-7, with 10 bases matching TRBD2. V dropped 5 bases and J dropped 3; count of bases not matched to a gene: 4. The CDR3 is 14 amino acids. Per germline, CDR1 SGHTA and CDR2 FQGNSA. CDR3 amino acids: CASSPRLAGYEQYF. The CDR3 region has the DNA TGTGCCAGCAGCCCGAGACTAGCGGGCTACGAGCAGTACTTC.

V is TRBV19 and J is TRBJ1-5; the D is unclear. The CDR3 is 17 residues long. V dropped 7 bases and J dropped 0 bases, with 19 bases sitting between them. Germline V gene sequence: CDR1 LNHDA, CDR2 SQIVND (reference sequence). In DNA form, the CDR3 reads TGTGCCAGTACATCGTCCGGCGGGCAGATTAGCAATCAGCCCCAGCATTTT. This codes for CASTSSGGQISNQPQHF.

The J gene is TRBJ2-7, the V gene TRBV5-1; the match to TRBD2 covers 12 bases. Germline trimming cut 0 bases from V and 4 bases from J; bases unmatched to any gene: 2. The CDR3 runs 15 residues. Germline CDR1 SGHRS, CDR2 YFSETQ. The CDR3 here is CASSLGTSGAYEQYF. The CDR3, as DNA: TGCGCCAGCAGCTTGGGGACTAGCGGGGCGTACGAGCAGTACTTC.

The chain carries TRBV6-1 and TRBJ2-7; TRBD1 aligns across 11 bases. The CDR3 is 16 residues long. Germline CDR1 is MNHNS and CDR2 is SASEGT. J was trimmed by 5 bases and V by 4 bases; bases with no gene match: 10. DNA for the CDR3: TGTGCCAGCAGTGGGGGACAGGGGGTCCAATTGAACGAGCAGTACTTC. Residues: CASSGGQGVQLNEQYF.

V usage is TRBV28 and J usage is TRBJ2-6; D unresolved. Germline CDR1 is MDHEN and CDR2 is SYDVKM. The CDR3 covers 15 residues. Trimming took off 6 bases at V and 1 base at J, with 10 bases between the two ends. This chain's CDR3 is CASSPPGSGANVLTF. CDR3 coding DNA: TGTGCCAGCAGCCCTCCGGGTTCTGGGGCCAACGTCCTGACTTTC.

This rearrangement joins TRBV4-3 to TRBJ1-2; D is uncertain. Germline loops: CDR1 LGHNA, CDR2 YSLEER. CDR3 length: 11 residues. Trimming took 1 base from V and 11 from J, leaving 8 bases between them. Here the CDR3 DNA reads TGCGCCAGCAGCCAAGGGGCGGGATACACCTTC. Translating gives CASSQGAGYTF.

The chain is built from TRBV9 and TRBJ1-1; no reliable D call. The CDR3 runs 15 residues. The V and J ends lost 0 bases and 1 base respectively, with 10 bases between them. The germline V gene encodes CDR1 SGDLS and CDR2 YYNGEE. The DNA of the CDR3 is TGTGCCAGCAGCGTAGACCCCCTAGGGAACACTGAAGCTTTCTTT. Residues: CASSVDPLGNTEAFF.

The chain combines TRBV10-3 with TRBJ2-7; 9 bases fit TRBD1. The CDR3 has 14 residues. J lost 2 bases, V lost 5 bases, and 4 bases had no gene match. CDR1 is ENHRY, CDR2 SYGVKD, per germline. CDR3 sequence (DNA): TGTGCCATCAGTCCGGGACAGGGAACCTACGAGCAGTACTTC. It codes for CAISPGQGTYEQYF.

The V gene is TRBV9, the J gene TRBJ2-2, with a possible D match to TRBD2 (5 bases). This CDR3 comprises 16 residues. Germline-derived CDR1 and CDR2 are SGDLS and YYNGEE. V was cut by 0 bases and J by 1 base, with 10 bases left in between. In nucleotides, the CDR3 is TGTGCCAGCAGCGTAGCAGGAGGAAGGAACACCGGGGAGCTGTTTTTT. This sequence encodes CASSVAGGRNTGELFF.

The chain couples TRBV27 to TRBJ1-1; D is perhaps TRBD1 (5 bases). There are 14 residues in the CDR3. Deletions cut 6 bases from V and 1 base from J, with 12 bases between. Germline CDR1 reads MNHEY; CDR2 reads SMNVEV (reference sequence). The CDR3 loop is CASSVQGPNTEAFF. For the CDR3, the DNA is TGTGCCAGCAGCGTCCAGGGCCCGAACACTGAAGCTTTCTTT.

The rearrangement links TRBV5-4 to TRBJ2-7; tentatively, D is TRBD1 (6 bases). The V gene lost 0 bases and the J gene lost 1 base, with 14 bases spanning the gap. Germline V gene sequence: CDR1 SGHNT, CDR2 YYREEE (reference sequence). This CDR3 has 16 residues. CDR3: CASSLAYRAVSYEQYF. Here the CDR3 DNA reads TGTGCCAGCAGCTTGGCGTACAGGGCGGTTTCCTACGAGCAGTACTTC.

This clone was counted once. The CDR3 reads CASSTGALSGANVLTF. DNA for the CDR3: TGTGCCAGCAGTACAGGGGCTCTCTCTGGGGCCAACGTCCTGACTTTC. This sequence joins TRBV6-6 and TRBJ2-6, with 7 bases fitting TRBD1. There are 16 residues in the CDR3. CDR1 and CDR2 from the germline V gene are MNHNY and SVGAGI (reference sequence). After removal of 5 bases from V and 0 bases from J, the junction contained 4 bases not matched to a gene.

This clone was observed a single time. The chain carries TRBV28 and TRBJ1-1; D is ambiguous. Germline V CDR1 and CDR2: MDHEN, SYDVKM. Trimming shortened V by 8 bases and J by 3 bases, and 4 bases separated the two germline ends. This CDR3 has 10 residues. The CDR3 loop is CASEDTEAFF. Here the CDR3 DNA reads TGTGCCAGCGAGGACACTGAAGCTTTCTTT.

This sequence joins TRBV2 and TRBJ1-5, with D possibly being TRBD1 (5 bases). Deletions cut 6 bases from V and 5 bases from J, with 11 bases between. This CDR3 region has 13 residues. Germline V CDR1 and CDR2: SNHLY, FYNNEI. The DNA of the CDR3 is TGTGCCAGCAGAATGACCAGGGATCAGCCCCAGCATTTT. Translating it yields CASRMTRDQPQHF.

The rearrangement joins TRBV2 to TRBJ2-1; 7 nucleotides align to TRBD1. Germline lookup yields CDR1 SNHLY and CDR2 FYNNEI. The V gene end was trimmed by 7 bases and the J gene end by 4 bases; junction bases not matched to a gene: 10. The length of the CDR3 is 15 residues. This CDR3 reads CASTKEDRLYNEQFF. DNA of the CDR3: TGTGCCAGCACTAAGGAGGACAGGTTATACAATGAGCAGTTCTTC. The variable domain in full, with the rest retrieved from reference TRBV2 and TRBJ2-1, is EPEVTQTPSHQVTQMGQEVILRCVPISNHLYFYWYRQILGQKVEFLVSFYNNEISEKSEIFDDQFSVERPDGSNFTLKIRSTKLEDSAMYFCASTKEDRLYNEQFFGPGTRLTVL.

This CDR3 is CSGGDSSYEQYF. The CDR3, as DNA: TGCAGCGGGGGAGATAGCTCCTACGAGCAGTACTTC. V and J are TRBV29-1 and TRBJ2-7, with D maybe TRBD2 (5 bases). The CDR3 sequence is 12 residues long. Per the germline V gene, CDR1 is SQVTM and CDR2 is ANQGSEA. V lost 7 bases to trimming and J lost 0 bases, with 10 bases between them.

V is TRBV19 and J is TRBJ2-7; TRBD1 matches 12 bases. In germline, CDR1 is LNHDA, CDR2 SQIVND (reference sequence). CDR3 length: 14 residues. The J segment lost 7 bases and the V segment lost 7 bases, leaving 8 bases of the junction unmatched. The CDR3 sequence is CASKPGTGGFEQYF. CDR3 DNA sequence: TGTGCCAGTAAACCTGGGACAGGGGGCTTTGAGCAGTACTTC. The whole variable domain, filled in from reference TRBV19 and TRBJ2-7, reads DGGITQSPKYLFRKEGQNVTLSCEQNLNHDAMYWYRQDPGQGLRLIYYSQIVNDFQKGDIAEGYSVSREKKESFPLTVTSAQKNPTAFYLCASKPGTGGFEQYFGPGTRLTVT.

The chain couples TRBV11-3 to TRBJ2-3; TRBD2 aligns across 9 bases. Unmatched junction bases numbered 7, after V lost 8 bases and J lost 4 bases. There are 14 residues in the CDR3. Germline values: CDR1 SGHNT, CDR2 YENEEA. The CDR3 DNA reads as TGTGCCAGCGCAGCGGGAGGACCCGCAGATACGCAGTATTTT. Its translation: CASAAGGPADTQYF.

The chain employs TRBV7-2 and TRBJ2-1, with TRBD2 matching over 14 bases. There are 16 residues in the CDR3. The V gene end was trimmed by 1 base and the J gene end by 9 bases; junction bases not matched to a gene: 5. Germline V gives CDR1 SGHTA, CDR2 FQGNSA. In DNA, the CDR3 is TGTGCCAGCAGCTTAGAGGGACTAGCGGGAGTAGTTGAGCAGTTCTTC. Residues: CASSLEGLAGVVEQFF. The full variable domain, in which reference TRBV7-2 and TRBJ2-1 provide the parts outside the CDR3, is GAGVSQSPSNKVTEKGKDVELRCDPISGHTALYWYRQSLGQGLEFLIYFQGNSAPDKSGLPSDRFSAERTGGSVSTLTIQRTQQEDSAVYLCASSLEGLAGVVEQFFGPGTRLTVL.

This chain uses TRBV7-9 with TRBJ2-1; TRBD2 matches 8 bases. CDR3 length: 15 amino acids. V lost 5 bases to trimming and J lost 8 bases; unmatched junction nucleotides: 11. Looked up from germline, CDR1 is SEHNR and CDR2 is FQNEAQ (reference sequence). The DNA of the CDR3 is TGTGCCAGCAGCCCAATGACCGGGACTAGTGATGAGCAGTTCTTC. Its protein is CASSPMTGTSDEQFF.